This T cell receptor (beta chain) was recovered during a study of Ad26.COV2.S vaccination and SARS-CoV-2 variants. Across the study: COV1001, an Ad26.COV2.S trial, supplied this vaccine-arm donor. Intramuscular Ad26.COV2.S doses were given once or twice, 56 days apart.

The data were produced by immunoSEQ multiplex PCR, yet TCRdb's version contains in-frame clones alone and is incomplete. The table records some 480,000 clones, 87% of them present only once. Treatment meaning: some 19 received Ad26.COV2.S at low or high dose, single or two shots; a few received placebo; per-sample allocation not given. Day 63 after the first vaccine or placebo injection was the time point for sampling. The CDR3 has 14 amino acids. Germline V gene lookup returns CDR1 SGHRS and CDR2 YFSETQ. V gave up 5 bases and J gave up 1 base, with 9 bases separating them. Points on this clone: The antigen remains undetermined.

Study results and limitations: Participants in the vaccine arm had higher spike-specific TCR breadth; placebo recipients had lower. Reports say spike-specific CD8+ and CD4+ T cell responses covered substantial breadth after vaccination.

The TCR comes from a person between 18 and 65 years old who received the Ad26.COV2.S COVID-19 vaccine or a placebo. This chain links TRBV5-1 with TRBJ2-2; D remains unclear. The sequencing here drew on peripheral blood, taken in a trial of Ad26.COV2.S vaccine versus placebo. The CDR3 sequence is CASRTTLNTGELFF. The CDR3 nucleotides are TGCGCCAGCAGGACGACACTGAACACCGGGGAGCTGTTTTTT.